This TCR beta chain was identified during a study of CD8+ T cells in alopecia areata. About the study: Treated patients took oral tofacitinib at 5 to 10 mg twice daily.

The V segment lost 6 bases and the J segment 4 bases; nucleotides outside the gene matches: 2. This CDR3 has 13 amino acids. The germline V gene has CDR1 MDHEN and CDR2 SYDVKM. The authors extracted RNA and reverse transcribed it into cDNA as the sequencing template. Method: immunoSEQ multiplex PCR; TCRdb's copy keeps in-frame clones and lacks some. This table has about 97,000 clones, around 45% appearing once. This clone was counted between two and nine times. The rearrangement joins TRBV28 to TRBJ1-2, with 10 positions matching TRBD1. The receptor was derived from a human donor with alopecia areata. The sequencing sample was made of CD4+ T cells sorted from blood. DNA of the CDR3: TGTGCCAGCAGAGACAGGGGGCCCTATGGCTACACCTTC. Amino acid sequence: CASRDRGPYGYTF.